Listed below are T cell receptor beta chains from one sample, sequenced in a study of cytomegalovirus exposure and HLA in healthy donors. Clones were read by immunoSEQ multiplex PCR, and TCRdb kept only the in-frame ones, dropping some. The sample records around 130,000 clones, 75% to 90% being singletons. The sample consisted of PBMCs. The receptor source for this set is a woman aged 30 to 39 in good health and CMV-seropositive. CDR3s include the opening cysteine and the closing phenylalanine or tryptophan. D genes are given only for firm matches. Some rows have no size entry. The others give once, few or many, or a class for an expanded clone.

v_call: TRBV5-5; d_call: NA; j_call: TRBJ2-7; clone_size: NA; cdr3_aa: CASSLDPIADYEQYF; cdr3_nt: TGTGCCAGCAGCTTAGATCCCATAGCCGACTACGAGCAGTACTTC
v_call: TRBV29-1; d_call: TRBD1; j_call: TRBJ2-2; clone_size: NA; cdr3_aa: CSAQTGAYDTGELFF; cdr3_nt: TGCAGCGCTCAGACAGGGGCATACGACACCGGGGAGCTGTTTTTT
v_call: TRBV6-6; d_call: TRBD1; j_call: TRBJ2-1; clone_size: NA; cdr3_aa: CASSRRDRDFAEQFF; cdr3_nt: TGTGCCAGCAGCCGTCGGGACAGGGACTTTGCAGAGCAGTTCTTC
v_call: TRBV5-1; d_call: TRBD1; j_call: TRBJ1-1; clone_size: NA; cdr3_aa: CASSSGQPNTEAFF; cdr3_nt: TGCGCCAGCAGTTCGGGACAGCCGAACACTGAAGCTTTCTTT
v_call: TRBV5-6; d_call: TRBD1; j_call: TRBJ1-2; clone_size: NA; cdr3_aa: CASKVQGDYGYTF; cdr3_nt: TGTGCCAGCAAAGTGCAGGGGGACTATGGCTACACCTTC
v_call: TRBV11-3; d_call: NA; j_call: TRBJ2-3; clone_size: NA; cdr3_aa: CASSLGEADTQYF; cdr3_nt: TGTGCCAGCAGCTTAGGGGAGGCAGATACGCAGTATTTT
v_call: TRBV4-1; d_call: TRBD2; j_call: TRBJ2-1; clone_size: NA; cdr3_aa: CASSHLGGLREGNEQFF; cdr3_nt: TGCGCCAGCAGCCACCTTGGGGGACTGCGGGAGGGCAATGAGCAGTTCTTC
v_call: TRBV1; d_call: NA; j_call: TRBJ1-1; clone_size: once; cdr3_aa: CTSSQEAGGLMNTEAFF; cdr3_nt: TGCACCAGCAGCCAAGAGGCCGGGGGACTTATGAACACTGAAGCTTTCTTT
v_call: TRBV28; d_call: NA; j_call: TRBJ1-1; clone_size: NA; cdr3_aa: CASSLWEQASAEAFF; cdr3_nt: TGTGCCAGCAGTTTATGGGAACAGGCCTCCGCTGAAGCTTTCTTT
v_call: TRBV28; d_call: NA; j_call: TRBJ1-5; clone_size: NA; cdr3_aa: CASSARDSAPYQPQHF; cdr3_nt: TGTGCCAGCAGCGCTCGGGATAGTGCCCCGTATCAGCCCCAGCATTTT
v_call: TRBV7-9; d_call: NA; j_call: TRBJ1-6; clone_size: NA; cdr3_aa: CASSPQGGNSPLHF; cdr3_nt: TGTGCCAGCAGTCCACAGGGTGGGAATTCACCCCTCCACTTT
v_call: TRBV9; d_call: TRBD2; j_call: TRBJ2-7; clone_size: NA; cdr3_aa: CASSTLAGYDEQYF; cdr3_nt: TGTGCCAGCAGCACCCTAGCGGGGTACGACGAGCAGTACTTC
v_call: TRBV7-9; d_call: TRBD1; j_call: TRBJ1-2; clone_size: NA; cdr3_aa: CASSLTGVDGYTF; cdr3_nt: TGTGCCAGCAGCTTAACAGGGGTGGATGGCTACACCTTC
v_call: TRBV23-1; d_call: NA; j_call: TRBJ2-7; clone_size: NA; cdr3_aa: CASSYSRPPWDGTYEQYF; cdr3_nt: TGCGCCAGCAGTTATTCCCGGCCTCCTTGGGACGGGACTTACGAGCAGTACTTC
v_call: TRBV11-1; d_call: NA; j_call: TRBJ1-1; clone_size: NA; cdr3_aa: CASSFSLNGPSTEAFF; cdr3_nt: TGTGCCAGCAGCTTCTCCTTAAACGGCCCTAGCACTGAAGCTTTCTTT
v_call: TRBV14; d_call: NA; j_call: TRBJ1-1; clone_size: few; cdr3_aa: CASRRQPNTEAFF; cdr3_nt: TGTGCCAGCCGAAGACAGCCGAACACTGAAGCTTTCTTT
v_call: TRBV28; d_call: NA; j_call: TRBJ2-6; clone_size: NA; cdr3_aa: CASSFTGANVLTF; cdr3_nt: TGTGCCAGCAGTTTCACTGGGGCCAACGTCCTGACTTTC
v_call: TRBV28; d_call: NA; j_call: TRBJ2-7; clone_size: once; cdr3_aa: CASSLSDEQYF; cdr3_nt: TGTGCCAGCAGTTTGTCCGACGAGCAGTACTTC
v_call: TRBV19; d_call: NA; j_call: TRBJ2-1; clone_size: NA; cdr3_aa: CASSPGGSYNEQFF; cdr3_nt: TGTGCCAGTAGTCCCGGAGGATCCTACAATGAGCAGTTCTTC
v_call: TRBV28; d_call: NA; j_call: TRBJ1-1; clone_size: NA; cdr3_aa: CASSLRTLNTEAFF; cdr3_nt: TGTGCCAGCAGTCTCAGGACACTGAACACTGAAGCTTTCTTT
v_call: TRBV7-9; d_call: NA; j_call: TRBJ1-1; clone_size: NA; cdr3_aa: CASSPGNRQGTEAFF; cdr3_nt: TGTGCCAGCAGCCCAGGGAACAGGCAAGGCACTGAAGCTTTCTTT
v_call: TRBV6-5; d_call: TRBD1; j_call: TRBJ2-1; clone_size: NA; cdr3_aa: CASSYSGQGANEQFF; cdr3_nt: TGTGCCAGCAGTTACTCAGGTCAGGGGGCCAATGAGCAGTTCTTC
v_call: TRBV7-9; d_call: NA; j_call: TRBJ2-7; clone_size: NA; cdr3_aa: CASSSPLSGLPYEQYF; cdr3_nt: TGTGCCAGCAGCTCCCCTCTCTCAGGTCTACCCTACGAGCAGTACTTC
v_call: TRBV7-9; d_call: TRBD1; j_call: TRBJ1-1; clone_size: once; cdr3_aa: CASRARTGLNTEAFF; cdr3_nt: TGTGCCAGCAGGGCTAGGACAGGGCTGAACACTGAAGCTTTCTTT
v_call: TRBV7-9; d_call: TRBD1; j_call: TRBJ1-3; clone_size: NA; cdr3_aa: CASSLVNRGDTIYF; cdr3_nt: TGTGCCAGCAGCTTAGTCAACAGGGGGGACACCATATATTTT
v_call: TRBV4-2; d_call: NA; j_call: TRBJ2-1; clone_size: NA; cdr3_aa: CASSQDLAVEQFF; cdr3_nt: TGTGCCAGCAGCCAAGATCTTGCAGTAGAGCAGTTCTTC
v_call: TRBV7-3; d_call: NA; j_call: TRBJ2-5; clone_size: NA; cdr3_aa: CASSQRGQETQYF; cdr3_nt: TGTGCCAGCAGCCAACGGGGTCAAGAGACCCAGTACTTC
v_call: TRBV5-6; d_call: NA; j_call: TRBJ1-1; clone_size: few; cdr3_aa: CASSPGGRGLGTEAFF; cdr3_nt: TGTGCCAGCAGCCCGGGAGGGCGGGGGCTGGGCACTGAAGCTTTCTTT
v_call: TRBV29-1; d_call: NA; j_call: TRBJ1-1; clone_size: once; cdr3_aa: CSVDRGGTEAFF; cdr3_nt: TGCAGCGTTGACAGGGGCGGGACTGAAGCTTTCTTT
v_call: TRBV10-3; d_call: NA; j_call: TRBJ2-5; clone_size: NA; cdr3_aa: CAISYKETQYF; cdr3_nt: TGTGCCATCAGTTACAAGGAGACCCAGTACTTC
v_call: TRBV5-1; d_call: TRBD1; j_call: TRBJ1-1; clone_size: NA; cdr3_aa: CASSLGQGGAEAFF; cdr3_nt: TGCGCCAGCAGCTTGGGACAGGGAGGCGCTGAAGCTTTCTTT
v_call: TRBV7-9; d_call: NA; j_call: TRBJ2-1; clone_size: NA; cdr3_aa: CASSLEGGGGETGDNEQFF; cdr3_nt: TGTGCCAGCAGCTTAGAAGGGGGGGGAGGAGAGACAGGGGACAATGAGCAGTTCTTC
v_call: TRBV7-9; d_call: NA; j_call: TRBJ1-2; clone_size: NA; cdr3_aa: CSSSLGQNSAGHTF; cdr3_nt: TGTTCCAGCAGCTTAGGACAGAACTCAGCCGGCCACACCTTC
v_call: TRBV6-5; d_call: NA; j_call: TRBJ1-2; clone_size: NA; cdr3_aa: CASSYGGNYGYTF; cdr3_nt: TGTGCCAGCAGTTACGGCGGGAACTATGGCTACACCTTC
v_call: TRBV2; d_call: NA; j_call: TRBJ1-2; clone_size: NA; cdr3_aa: CASRGGNANYGYTF; cdr3_nt: TGTGCCAGCAGGGGGGGGAACGCTAACTATGGCTACACCTTC
v_call: TRBV7-9; d_call: NA; j_call: TRBJ1-3; clone_size: NA; cdr3_aa: CASIFRSGNTIYF; cdr3_nt: TGTGCCAGCATTTTCCGCTCTGGAAACACCATATATTTT
v_call: TRBV5-1; d_call: TRBD1; j_call: TRBJ2-1; clone_size: NA; cdr3_aa: CASSSGQGIYNEQFF; cdr3_nt: TGCGCCAGCAGCTCCGGACAGGGGATTTACAATGAGCAGTTCTTC
v_call: TRBV2; d_call: TRBD1; j_call: TRBJ2-7; clone_size: once; cdr3_aa: CASSGRTGAYEQYF; cdr3_nt: TGTGCCAGCAGTGGAAGGACAGGGGCCTACGAGCAGTACTTC
v_call: TRBV11-3; d_call: TRBD2; j_call: TRBJ2-7; clone_size: NA; cdr3_aa: CASSPAGGLYEQYF; cdr3_nt: TGTGCCAGCAGCCCAGCGGGAGGGCTATACGAGCAGTACTTC
v_call: TRBV19; d_call: NA; j_call: TRBJ1-1; clone_size: once; cdr3_aa: CASSFLTEVGTEAFF; cdr3_nt: TGTGCCAGTAGTTTCTTGACGGAGGTAGGAACTGAAGCTTTCTTT
v_call: TRBV21-1; d_call: NA; j_call: TRBJ1-5; clone_size: NA; cdr3_aa: CASSKGQRNQPQHF; cdr3_nt: TGTGCCAGCAGCAAGGGACAGCGCAATCAGCCCCAGCATTTT
v_call: TRBV25-1; d_call: TRBD1; j_call: TRBJ1-4; clone_size: NA; cdr3_aa: CASSDKTGYEKLFF; cdr3_nt: TGTGCCAGCAGTGATAAGACAGGGTATGAAAAACTGTTTTTT
v_call: TRBV4-2; d_call: TRBD2; j_call: TRBJ2-2; clone_size: NA; cdr3_aa: CASSQDSGRMYGELFF; cdr3_nt: TGTGCCAGCAGCCAAGATAGCGGGAGAATGTACGGGGAGCTGTTTTTT
v_call: TRBV7-9; d_call: NA; j_call: TRBJ2-4; clone_size: NA; cdr3_aa: CASSFSGRAKNIQYF; cdr3_nt: TGTGCCAGCAGCTTTTCAGGGCGAGCCAAAAACATTCAGTACTTC
v_call: TRBV9; d_call: NA; j_call: TRBJ1-1; clone_size: NA; cdr3_aa: CASSAMNTEAFF; cdr3_nt: TGTGCCAGCAGCGCTATGAACACTGAAGCTTTCTTT
v_call: TRBV29-1; d_call: NA; j_call: TRBJ2-5; clone_size: NA; cdr3_aa: CSVEWPGARETQYF; cdr3_nt: TGCAGCGTTGAATGGCCTGGGGCGAGGGAGACCCAGTACTTC
v_call: TRBV6-5; d_call: TRBD1; j_call: TRBJ2-7; clone_size: NA; cdr3_aa: CASSRDRDSSYEQYF; cdr3_nt: TGTGCCAGCAGCCGCGATCGGGACAGCTCCTACGAGCAGTACTTC
v_call: TRBV28; d_call: TRBD2; j_call: TRBJ2-5; clone_size: NA; cdr3_aa: CASSLAGDETQYF; cdr3_nt: TGTGCCAGCAGCTTAGCGGGGGATGAGACCCAGTACTTC
v_call: TRBV5-5; d_call: NA; j_call: TRBJ2-7; clone_size: NA; cdr3_aa: CASSLRGPGEQYF; cdr3_nt: TGTGCCAGCAGCTTGCGGGGTCCGGGCGAGCAGTACTTC
v_call: TRBV7-7; d_call: NA; j_call: TRBJ2-3; clone_size: NA; cdr3_aa: CASSQGTSLDTDTQYF; cdr3_nt: TGTGCTAGCAGCCAAGGGACTTCTCTTGACACAGATACGCAGTATTTT
v_call: TRBV5-1; d_call: TRBD1; j_call: TRBJ1-2; clone_size: once; cdr3_aa: CASSLDYRGRGYGYTF; cdr3_nt: TGCGCCAGCAGCTTGGACTACAGGGGGCGCGGCTATGGCTACACCTTC
v_call: TRBV5-4; d_call: TRBD1; j_call: TRBJ1-6; clone_size: once; cdr3_aa: CASTTQGQGDSPLHF; cdr3_nt: TGTGCCAGCACCACTCAGGGACAGGGCGATTCACCCCTCCACTTT
v_call: TRBV2; d_call: TRBD1; j_call: TRBJ1-2; clone_size: NA; cdr3_aa: CASSTGVRGYTF; cdr3_nt: TGTGCCAGCAGTACAGGGGTGAGGGGCTACACCTTC
v_call: TRBV2; d_call: NA; j_call: TRBJ1-1; clone_size: NA; cdr3_aa: CASRSTGNTEAFF; cdr3_nt: TGTGCCAGCAGGTCGACAGGGAACACTGAAGCTTTCTTT